These T cell receptor beta chains were read from a single sample in a study of blood T cell repertoires in COVID-19. Profiling relied on immunoSEQ multiplex PCR, and the TCRdb table lists in-frame clones only, not all of them. Of fewer than 60,000 clones detected, 80% to 90% appear once; the ten largest clones hold 4%. The sequenced sample was peripheral blood. These receptors came from a man between 45 and 60 years old with acute or convalescent COVID-19. CDR3s include the opening cysteine and the closing phenylalanine or tryptophan. The D gene is left open where the match is weak. Rows give clone size only sometimes, using once, few, many, or a class for an expanded clone.

V gene	J gene	D gene	clone size	CDR3 DNA	CDR3 protein
TRBV5-1	TRBJ2-1	-	-	TGCGCCAGCAGCTTGGCCAGCGCGGGATACGGCAATGAGCAGTTCTTC	CASSLASAGYGNEQFF
TRBV30	TRBJ2-7	-	-	TGTGCCCGATCCGGACAGACGGCCTACGAGCAGTACTTC	CARSGQTAYEQYF
TRBV5-1	TRBJ2-1	-	-	TGCGCCAGCAGGGCCTTAGGGAAGCGGGATGAGCAGTTCTTC	CASRALGKRDEQFF
TRBV11-2	TRBJ1-6	-	-	TGTGCCAGCAGCAGAACAGGTTATGCTAATTCACCCCTCCACTTT	CASSRTGYANSPLHF
TRBV5-1	TRBJ2-7	-	-	TGCGCCAGCAGCTTGGGCGGGGTTCCCTACGAGCAGTACTTC	CASSLGGVPYEQYF
TRBV10-3	TRBJ2-3	TRBD2	-	TGTGCCATCAGTATAGCGGGGAGCGGCACAGATACGCAGTATTTT	CAISIAGSGTDTQYF
TRBV19	TRBJ1-3	-	once	TGTGCCAGTAGTATATACGAGACAGGCTCTGGAAACACCATATATTTT	CASSIYETGSGNTIYF
TRBV5-1	TRBJ2-1	TRBD2	-	TGCGCCAGCAGCTTGTCACTTAGGACTAGCGGGAGCGCTGAGCAGTTCTTC	CASSLSLRTSGSAEQFF
TRBV3-1/TRBV3-2	TRBJ2-1	TRBD2	-	TGTGCCAGCAGCCAAATGAGACTAGCGGGGGGGCAGGATGAGCAGTTCTTC	CASSQMRLAGGQDEQFF
TRBV6-1	TRBJ2-7	-	-	TGTGCCAGCAGTGAATGGGGGGAGGCGTACGAGCAGTACTTC	CASSEWGEAYEQYF
TRBV5-1	TRBJ2-7	-	-	TGCGCCAGCAGCTTGGCGAGCTCCTACGAGCAGTACTTC	CASSLASSYEQYF
TRBV12-3/TRBV12-4	TRBJ1-6	-	-	TGTGCCAGCAGTACCATCAGGGATTCACCCCTCCACTTT	CASSTIRDSPLHF
TRBV7-2	TRBJ2-1	TRBD2	-	TGTGCCAGCAGCCCGGGGGGGGCTGCAAATGAGCAGTTCTTC	CASSPGGAANEQFF
TRBV6-5	TRBJ2-2	TRBD2	-	TGTGCCAGCAGTTACTCGAAAGACGGGGGGAGCGGGGAGCTGTTTTTT	CASSYSKDGGSGELFF
TRBV15	TRBJ1-1	-	-	TGTGCCACCAGCGGAACGGACACCCAGAACACTGAAGCTTTCTTT	CATSGTDTQNTEAFF
TRBV3-1/TRBV3-2	TRBJ1-6	-	few	TGTGCCAGCAGCCAGGGGGGTAGTGGATCACCCCTCCACTTT	CASSQGGSGSPLHF
TRBV19	TRBJ1-2	TRBD1	-	TGTGCCAGTAAAGAGGGACAGGGGGCTTTTGGCTACACCTTC	CASKEGQGAFGYTF
TRBV6-5	TRBJ1-5	TRBD1	-	TGTGCCAGCCTCCCGGGACAGGGAAGCAATCAGCCCCAGCATTTT	CASLPGQGSNQPQHF
TRBV18	TRBJ2-7	-	-	TGTGCCAGCTCACCGGGGGGAATAGCCTACGAGCAGTACTTC	CASSPGGIAYEQYF
TRBV2	TRBJ2-5	-	-	TGTGCCAGCAAGGCAGGCGCATACCAAGAGACCCAGTACTTC	CASKAGAYQETQYF
TRBV5-1	TRBJ2-5	TRBD2	-	TGCGCCAGCAGCTTGGTTCCTAGCGGGCCTGGGACCCAAGAGACCCAGTACTTC	CASSLVPSGPGTQETQYF
TRBV27	TRBJ2-7	-	-	TGTGCCAGCAGTTTAATCTCCTCGGGGGAGCAGTACTTC	CASSLISSGEQYF
TRBV5-1	TRBJ1-3	-	-	TGCGCCAGCAGCTTGGGGCCTGGGGAGGGAAACACCATATATTTT	CASSLGPGEGNTIYF
TRBV30	TRBJ2-7	-	-	TGTGCCTGGAGTGTACTGGGCCAGTCCTACGAGCAGTACTTC	CAWSVLGQSYEQYF
TRBV3-1/TRBV3-2	TRBJ1-1	-	-	TGTGCCAGCAGCCTAGCGAACACTGAAGCTTTCTTT	CASSLANTEAFF
TRBV4-1	TRBJ1-1	TRBD1	-	TGCGCCAGCAGCCAAGAATTCGGGACAGCAGAAGCTTTCTTT	CASSQEFGTAEAFF
TRBV2	TRBJ2-1	TRBD2	-	TGTGCCAGCAGTGAAGGGACTAGCGGGAGGAATGAGCAGTTCTTC	CASSEGTSGRNEQFF
TRBV23-1	TRBJ2-3	TRBD2	-	TGCGCCAGCAGTCAATCTAAGGGTTTGGCGGGGGGTGTTGTGGGAATAAATACGCAGTATTTT	CASSQSKGLAGGVVGINTQYF
TRBV9	TRBJ1-2	TRBD1	-	TGTGCCAGCAGCGTCGCAGGGGGCGCCAATGGCTACACCTTC	CASSVAGGANGYTF
TRBV4-2	TRBJ1-1	-	few	TGTGCCAGCAGCCAAGGGGTAGGGACTCGCACTGAAGCTTTCTTT	CASSQGVGTRTEAFF
TRBV4-1	TRBJ2-3	TRBD2	-	TGCGCCAGCAGCGTTCTAGCGGGAGGGCCACAGTATTTT	CASSVLAGGPQYF
TRBV15	TRBJ2-1	TRBD1	few	TGTGCCACCAGCAGCCGGGGCTTGACAGGGAACGATGAGCAGTTCTTC	CATSSRGLTGNDEQFF
TRBV7-2	TRBJ1-5	-	-	TGTGCCAGCAGCTTAGGACAGTTCAATCAGCCCCAGCATTTT	CASSLGQFNQPQHF
TRBV9	TRBJ1-3	TRBD1	-	TGTGCCAGCGCCTCGGGGACAGTAGGAAACACCATATATTTT	CASASGTVGNTIYF
TRBV5-6	TRBJ1-2	-	-	TGTGCCAGCAGCTTGGCCTTTGGCTACACCTTC	CASSLAFGYTF
TRBV27	TRBJ1-2	TRBD1	-	TGTGCCAGCAGTTTATCGGGACAGGGGGCCGATAACTATGGCTACACCTTC	CASSLSGQGADNYGYTF
TRBV3-1/TRBV3-2	TRBJ2-7	TRBD1	-	TGTGCCAGCAGCCAAGCCAGGGGGCACGAGCAGTACTTC	CASSQARGHEQYF
TRBV9	TRBJ1-2	-	few	TGTGCCAGCAGCGCGACGCGGAATGGCTACACCTTC	CASSATRNGYTF
TRBV30	TRBJ2-5	TRBD2	-	TGTGCCTGGAGTAGGGAGGGGCTCCAAGAGACCCAGTACTTC	CAWSREGLQETQYF
TRBV13	TRBJ1-1	TRBD1	-	TGTGCCAGCAGCTTAGATAGGGGACAGTACACTGAAGCTTTCTTT	CASSLDRGQYTEAFF
TRBV2	TRBJ2-7	-	-	TGTGCCAGCAAAGTGGCAGCCTACGAGCAGTACTTC	CASKVAAYEQYF
TRBV18	TRBJ1-5	TRBD1	-	TGTGCCAGCTCGGCAGGGGGGCGTCAGCCCCAGCATTTT	CASSAGGRQPQHF
TRBV11-1	TRBJ2-5	-	-	TGTGCCAGCAGCCCGGACTGGAAAGAGACCCAGTACTTC	CASSPDWKETQYF
TRBV3-1/TRBV3-2	TRBJ1-2	-	-	TGTGCCAGCAGCCAAGCGATAACTTTGGGCCTGCACTATGGCTACACCTTC	CASSQAITLGLHYGYTF
TRBV6-5	TRBJ1-1	TRBD1	-	TGTGCCATCGGGGACAGGGGCGGAACTGAAGCTTTCTTT	CAIGDRGGTEAFF
TRBV2	TRBJ1-6	-	-	TGTGCCAGCAGGGAGAATAGGGGGACGAATTCACCCCTCCACTTT	CASRENRGTNSPLHF
TRBV6-5	TRBJ1-4	-	-	TGTGCCAGCAGTAGAGGGTTCGCAAATGAAAAACTGTTTTTT	CASSRGFANEKLFF
TRBV3-1/TRBV3-2	TRBJ1-5	-	-	TGTGCCAGCAGCCAATCGGGTCAGCCCCAGCATTTT	CASSQSGQPQHF
TRBV20-1	TRBJ1-4	TRBD1	-	TGCAGTGCTAGTGATCAACCGGGACAGGGGGCTAAAAAACTGTTTTTT	CSASDQPGQGAKKLFF